These T cell receptor beta chains were read from a single sample in a study of T cell repertoires in cytomegalovirus infection. TCRdb processed the reads anew with MiXCR; each CDR3 protein has one entry. The sample has approximately 140,000 distinct CDR3 sequences; approximately 8.8% are singletons. Material for sequencing was PBMCs. The source of these receptors is a human donor in good health (CMV status not recorded). Some clones in this sample may be carry-over from other donors' samples. CDR3s include the opening cysteine and the closing phenylalanine or tryptophan. The order of the fields is D gene, V gene, clone size, J gene, CDR3 DNA, CDR3 protein. The D gene is left open where the match is weak. Clone size is not always given. Where it is, it says once, few, many or a class for expanded clones.

>NA|TRBV19|few|TRBJ1-5
TGTGCCAGTCAGGGTCAGGATCAGCCCCAGCATTTT
CASQGQDQPQHF
>NA|TRBV27|few|TRBJ1-5
TGTGCCAGCAGTTTGATCCGCGACAATCAGCCCCAGCATTTT
CASSLIRDNQPQHF
>TRBD2|TRBV5-6|many|TRBJ2-3
TGTGCCAGCAGCCTCCCGGGACTAGCGGGATTCCATACGCAGTATTTT
CASSLPGLAGFHTQYF
>NA|TRBV28|many|TRBJ2-7
TGTGCCAGCAGTTTATCGCGCGCAGGGGCCTACGAGCAGTACTTC
CASSLSRAGAYEQYF
>TRBD2|TRBV5-1|NA|TRBJ2-3
TGCGCCAGCAGCTCGGGACTAGCTCACGGGTCTAGCACAGATACGCAGTATTTT
CASSSGLAHGSSTDTQYF
>TRBD1|TRBV7-9|NA|TRBJ1-2
TGTGCCAGCAGTGATTGGGACAGGGGTCAAACTAAGTATGGCTACACCTTC
CASSDWDRGQTKYGYTF
>TRBD1|TRBV3-1|few|TRBJ2-1
TGTGCCAGCAGCTCAGGGGGACCTACCTACAATGAGCAGTTCTTC
CASSSGGPTYNEQFF
>TRBD2|TRBV20-1|NA|TRBJ2-5
TGCAGTGCTACGACTAGCGGGGCCCCGGCGGCCCAGTACTTC
CSATTSGAPAAQYF
>NA|TRBV28|NA|TRBJ2-1
TGTGCCAGCACCCTTGAAGAGACAGGTGAGGATGAGCAGTTCTTC
CASTLEETGEDEQFF
>TRBD1|TRBV12-3/TRBV12-4|many|TRBJ1-4
TGTGCCAGCAGTTTGGGGACAGTTAATGAAAAACTGTTTTTT
CASSLGTVNEKLFF
>TRBD1|TRBV6-5|many|TRBJ2-2
TGTGCCAGCCTCGGGACAGTTACAACCGGGGAGCTGTTTTTT
CASLGTVTTGELFF
>TRBD1|TRBV7-6|many|TRBJ2-7
TGTGCCAGCAGCTTACTTAGACAGGGCGAGCAGTACTTC
CASSLLRQGEQYF
>NA|TRBV28|many|TRBJ1-5
TGTGCCAGCAGTTTGGCGGGCGGTCGGGGGGAACAGCCCCAGCATTTT
CASSLAGGRGEQPQHF
>TRBD1|TRBV5-6|NA|TRBJ2-7
TGTGCCAGCAGCTTGCGCCCCGGGACAGGGGGAATTAAATCCTACGAGCAGTACTTC
CASSLRPGTGGIKSYEQYF
>TRBD1|TRBV28|many|TRBJ1-2
TGTGCCAGTCTAAGACCGGGACAGCGGGGCTACACCTTC
CASLRPGQRGYTF
>NA|TRBV14|few|TRBJ2-4
TGTGCCAGCAGCTCCACGCAGGGTTACGGCATTCAGTACTTC
CASSSTQGYGIQYF
>NA|TRBV20-1|many|TRBJ2-7
TGCAGCGCTAGATTATCGGGGACCGAGCAGTACTTC
CSARLSGTEQYF